One T cell receptor (beta chain) is described in this entry. The antigen remains undetermined. The data belong to a study of cytomegalovirus exposure and HLA in healthy donors. Study-level findings and limits: Altogether, 150 to 200 TCR beta chains were recorded as cytomegalovirus-associated. Apart from CMV serostatus, no immune exposure information was available.

The PCR employed 60 Vbeta primers together with 13 Jbeta primers. In the original analysis: The authors later counted around 80 million unique TCR beta chains, 9 million to 14 million of them shared. TCRdb keeps only in-frame clones here, not all; method: immunoSEQ multiplex PCR. V, J and clone size are taken as reported in that table, and D and trimming were inferred from the DNA itself. The data show about 150,000 clones, roughly 70% seen once. Material: PBMCs. The TCR was taken from a man aged 30 to 39 in good health and CMV-seronegative.

The CDR3 protein is CASSEDGTGGVSAQHF. CDR3 nucleotide sequence: TGTGCCAGCAGTGAAGATGGGACAGGGGGTGTATCGGCCCAGCATTTT. The chain joins TRBV6-1 to TRBJ1-5, with 11 bases aligning to TRBD1. This CDR3 spans 16 amino acids. The J segment lost 11 bases and the V segment lost 1 base, leaving 10 bases of the junction unmatched. Germline CDR1 and CDR2: MNHNS and SASEGT.